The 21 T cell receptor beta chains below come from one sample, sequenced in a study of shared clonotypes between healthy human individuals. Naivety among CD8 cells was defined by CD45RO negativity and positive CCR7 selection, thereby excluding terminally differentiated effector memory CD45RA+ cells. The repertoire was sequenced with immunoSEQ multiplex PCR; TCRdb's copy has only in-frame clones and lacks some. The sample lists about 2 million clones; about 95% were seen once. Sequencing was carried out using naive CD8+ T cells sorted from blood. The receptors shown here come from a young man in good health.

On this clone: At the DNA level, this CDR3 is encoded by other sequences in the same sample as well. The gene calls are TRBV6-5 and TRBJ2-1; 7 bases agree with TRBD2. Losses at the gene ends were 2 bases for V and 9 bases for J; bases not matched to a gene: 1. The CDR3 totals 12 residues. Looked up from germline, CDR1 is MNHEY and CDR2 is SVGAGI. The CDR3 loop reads CASSYSGIEQFF. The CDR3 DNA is TGTGCCAGCAGTTACAGCGGGATTGAGCAGTTCTTC.

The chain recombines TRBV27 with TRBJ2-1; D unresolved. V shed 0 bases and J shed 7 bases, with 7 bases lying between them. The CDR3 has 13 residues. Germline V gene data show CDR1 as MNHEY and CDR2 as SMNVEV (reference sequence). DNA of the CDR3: TGTGCCAGCAGTTTATCGATAGGGAATGAGCAGTTCTTC. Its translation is CASSLSIGNEQFF.

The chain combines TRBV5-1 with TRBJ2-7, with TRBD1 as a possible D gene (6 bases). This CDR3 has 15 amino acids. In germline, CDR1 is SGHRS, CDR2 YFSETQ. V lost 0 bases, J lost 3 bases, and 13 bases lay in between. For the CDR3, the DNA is TGCGCCAGCAGCTTGGAGGGGACACCGAACTACGAGCAGTACTTC. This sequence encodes CASSLEGTPNYEQYF.

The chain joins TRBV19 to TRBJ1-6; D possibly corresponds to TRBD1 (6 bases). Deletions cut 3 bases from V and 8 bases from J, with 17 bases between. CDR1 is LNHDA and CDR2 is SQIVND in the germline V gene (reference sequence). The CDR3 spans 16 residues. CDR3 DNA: TGTGCCAGTAGTATCGGCGTTGGGGGCGCGGATTCACCCCTCCACTTT. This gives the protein CASSIGVGGADSPLHF.

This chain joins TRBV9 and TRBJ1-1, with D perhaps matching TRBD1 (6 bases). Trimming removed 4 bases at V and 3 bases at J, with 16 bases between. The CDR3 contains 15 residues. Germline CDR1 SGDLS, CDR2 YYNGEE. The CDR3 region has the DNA TGTGCCAGCAGCCCCGAGGGGGGGATGGACACTGAAGCTTTCTTT. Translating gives CASSPEGGMDTEAFF.

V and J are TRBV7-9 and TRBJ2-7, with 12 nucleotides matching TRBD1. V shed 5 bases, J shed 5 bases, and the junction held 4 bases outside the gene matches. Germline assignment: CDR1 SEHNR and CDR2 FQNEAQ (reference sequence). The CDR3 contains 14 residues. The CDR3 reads CASSPGTGGDEQYF. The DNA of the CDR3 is TGTGCCAGCAGCCCCGGGACAGGGGGCGACGAGCAGTACTTC.

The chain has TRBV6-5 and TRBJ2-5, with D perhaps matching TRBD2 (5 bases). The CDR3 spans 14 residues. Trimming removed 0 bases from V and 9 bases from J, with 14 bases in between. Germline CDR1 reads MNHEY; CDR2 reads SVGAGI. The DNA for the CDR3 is TGTGCCAGCAGTTACTCGACCGGGTCCGGGGCCCAGTACTTC. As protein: CASSYSTGSGAQYF.

CDR3 loop: CASSQVGPPSAYEQYF. CDR3 nucleotides: TGCGCCAGCAGCCAAGTGGGGCCCCCGTCCGCCTACGAGCAGTACTTC. The chain carries TRBV4-3 and TRBJ2-7; TRBD1 is a possible D gene (5 bases). CDR1 is LGHNA and CDR2 is YSLEER in the germline V gene. The length of the CDR3 is 16 residues. V lost 1 base to trimming and J lost 2 bases, with 15 bases between them.

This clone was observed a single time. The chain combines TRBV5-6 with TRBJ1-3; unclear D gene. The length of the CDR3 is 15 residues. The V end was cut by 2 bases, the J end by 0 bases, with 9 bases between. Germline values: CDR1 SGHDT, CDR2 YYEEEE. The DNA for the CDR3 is TGTGCCAGCAGCTTCTCGGTTTCCTCTGGAAACACCATATATTTT. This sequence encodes CASSFSVSSGNTIYF.

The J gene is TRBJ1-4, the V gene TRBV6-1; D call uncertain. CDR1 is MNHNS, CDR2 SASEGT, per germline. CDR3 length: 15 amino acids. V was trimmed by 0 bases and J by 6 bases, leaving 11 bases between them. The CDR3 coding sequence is TGTGCCAGCAGTGAAGCGGGCAGCGAAGATGAAAAACTGTTTTTT. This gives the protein CASSEAGSEDEKLFF.

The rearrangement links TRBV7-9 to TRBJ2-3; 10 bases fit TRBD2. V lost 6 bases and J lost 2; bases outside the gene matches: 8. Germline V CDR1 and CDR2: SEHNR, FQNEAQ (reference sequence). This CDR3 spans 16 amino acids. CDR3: CASRRLAGDHTDTQYF. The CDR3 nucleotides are TGTGCCAGCAGAAGGCTAGCGGGGGACCACACAGATACGCAGTATTTT.

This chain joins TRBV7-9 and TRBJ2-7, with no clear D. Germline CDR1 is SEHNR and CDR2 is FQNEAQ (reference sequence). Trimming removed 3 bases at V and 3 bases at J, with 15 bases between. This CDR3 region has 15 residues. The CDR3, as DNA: TGTGCCAGCAGCTTCGGAATGGGAAGTGGCTACGAGCAGTACTTC. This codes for CASSFGMGSGYEQYF.

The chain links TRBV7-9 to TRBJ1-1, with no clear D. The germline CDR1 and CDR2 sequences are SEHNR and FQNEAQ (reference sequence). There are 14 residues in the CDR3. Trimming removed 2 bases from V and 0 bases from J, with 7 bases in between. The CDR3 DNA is TGTGCCAGCAGCTTAAACCCCCTGAACACTGAAGCTTTCTTT. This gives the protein CASSLNPLNTEAFF.

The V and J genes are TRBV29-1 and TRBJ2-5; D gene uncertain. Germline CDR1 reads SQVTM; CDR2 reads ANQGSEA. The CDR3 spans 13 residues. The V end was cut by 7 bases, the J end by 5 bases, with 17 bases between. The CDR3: CSGYLTSWETQYF. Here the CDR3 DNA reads TGCAGCGGATACCTCACGAGCTGGGAGACCCAGTACTTC. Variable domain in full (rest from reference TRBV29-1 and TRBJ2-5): SAVISQKPSRDICQRGTSLTIQCQVDSQVTMMFWYRQQPGQSLTLIATANQGSEATYESGFVIDKFPISRPNLTFSTLTVSNMSPEDSSIYLCSGYLTSWETQYFGPGTRLLVL.

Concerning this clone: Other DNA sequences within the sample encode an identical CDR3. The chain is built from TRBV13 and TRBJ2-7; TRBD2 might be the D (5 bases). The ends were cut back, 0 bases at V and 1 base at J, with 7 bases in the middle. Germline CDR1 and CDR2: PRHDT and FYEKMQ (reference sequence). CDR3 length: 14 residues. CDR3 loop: CASSLGRGSYEQYF. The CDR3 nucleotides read TGTGCCAGCAGCTTAGGACGGGGATCCTACGAGCAGTACTTC.

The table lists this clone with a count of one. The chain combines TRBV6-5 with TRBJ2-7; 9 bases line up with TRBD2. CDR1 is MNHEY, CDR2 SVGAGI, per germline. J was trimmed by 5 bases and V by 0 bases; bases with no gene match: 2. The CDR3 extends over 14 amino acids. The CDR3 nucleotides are TGTGCCAGCAGTTACTCGCGACTAGCGGACGAGCAGTACTTC. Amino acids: CASSYSRLADEQYF.

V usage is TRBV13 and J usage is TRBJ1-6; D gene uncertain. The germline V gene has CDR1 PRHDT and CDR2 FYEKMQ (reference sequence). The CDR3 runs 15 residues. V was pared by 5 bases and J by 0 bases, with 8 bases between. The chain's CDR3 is CASSRASSYNSPLHF. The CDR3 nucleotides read TGTGCCAGCAGCCGGGCGAGCTCCTATAATTCACCCCTCCACTTT. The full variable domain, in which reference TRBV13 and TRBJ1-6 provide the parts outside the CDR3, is AAGVIQSPRHLIKEKRETATLKCYPIPRHDTVYWYQQGPGQDPQFLISFYEKMQSDKGSIPDRFSAQQFSDYHSELNMSSLELGDSALYFCASSRASSYNSPLHFGNGTRLTVT.

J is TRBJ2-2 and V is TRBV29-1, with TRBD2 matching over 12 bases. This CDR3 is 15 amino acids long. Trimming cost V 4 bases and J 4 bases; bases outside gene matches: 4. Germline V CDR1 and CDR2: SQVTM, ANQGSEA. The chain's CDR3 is CSVGGLAGITGELFF. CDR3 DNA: TGCAGCGTTGGGGGACTAGCGGGTATCACCGGGGAGCTGTTTTTT.

The CDR3 region has the DNA TGTGCCAGCAGTCCGTTGGAGACAGGGCTAGGGAAGCAGTACTTC. Translated: CASSPLETGLGKQYF. V usage is TRBV27 and J usage is TRBJ2-7; TRBD1 agrees at 7 bases. The V gene end was trimmed by 5 bases and the J gene end by 8 bases; junction bases not matched to a gene: 15. The CDR3 totals 15 residues. Germline-derived CDR1 and CDR2 are MNHEY and SMNVEV (reference sequence).

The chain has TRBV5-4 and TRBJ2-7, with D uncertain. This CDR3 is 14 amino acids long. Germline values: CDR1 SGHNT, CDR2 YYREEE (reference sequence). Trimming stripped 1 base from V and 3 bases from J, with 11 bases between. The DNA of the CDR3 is TGTGCCAGCAGCTTGAGGCCGAACGACTACGAGCAGTACTTC. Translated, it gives CASSLRPNDYEQYF.

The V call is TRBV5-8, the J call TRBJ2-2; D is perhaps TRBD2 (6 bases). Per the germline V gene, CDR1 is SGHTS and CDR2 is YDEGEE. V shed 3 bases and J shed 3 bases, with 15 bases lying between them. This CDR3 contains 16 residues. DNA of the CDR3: TGTGCCAGCAGCTGGAGCGGAGGGGCGGACACCGGGGAGCTGTTTTTT. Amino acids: CASSWSGGADTGELFF.